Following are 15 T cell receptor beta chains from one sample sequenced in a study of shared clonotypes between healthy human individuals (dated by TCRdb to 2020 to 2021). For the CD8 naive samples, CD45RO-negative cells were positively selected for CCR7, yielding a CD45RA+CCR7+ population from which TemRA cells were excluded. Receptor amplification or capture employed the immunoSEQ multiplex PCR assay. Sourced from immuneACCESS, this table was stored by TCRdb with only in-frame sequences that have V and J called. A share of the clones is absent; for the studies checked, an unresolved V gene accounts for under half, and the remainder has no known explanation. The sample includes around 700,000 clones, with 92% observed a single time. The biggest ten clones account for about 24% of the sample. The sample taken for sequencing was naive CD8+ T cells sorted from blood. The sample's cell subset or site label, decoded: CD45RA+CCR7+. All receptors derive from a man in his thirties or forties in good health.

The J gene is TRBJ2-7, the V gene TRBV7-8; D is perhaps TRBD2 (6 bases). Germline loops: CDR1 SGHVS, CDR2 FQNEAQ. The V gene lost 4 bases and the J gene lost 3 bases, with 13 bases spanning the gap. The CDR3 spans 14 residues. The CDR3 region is CASSSQLEGYEQYF. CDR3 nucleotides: TGTGCCAGCAGCTCTCAACTGGAGGGCTACGAGCAGTACTTC.

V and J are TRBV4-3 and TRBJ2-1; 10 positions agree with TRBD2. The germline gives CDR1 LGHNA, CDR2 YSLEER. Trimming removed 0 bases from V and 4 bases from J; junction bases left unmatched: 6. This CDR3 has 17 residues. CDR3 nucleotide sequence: TGCGCCAGCAGCCAAGATCTGGTGACTAGCGGGTACAATGAGCAGTTCTTC. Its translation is CASSQDLVTSGYNEQFF.

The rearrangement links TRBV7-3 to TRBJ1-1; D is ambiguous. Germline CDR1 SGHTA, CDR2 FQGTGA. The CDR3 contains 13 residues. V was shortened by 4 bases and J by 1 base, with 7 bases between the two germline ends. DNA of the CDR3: TGTGCCAGCAGCTCACACAGGAACACTGAAGCTTTCTTT. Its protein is CASSSHRNTEAFF.

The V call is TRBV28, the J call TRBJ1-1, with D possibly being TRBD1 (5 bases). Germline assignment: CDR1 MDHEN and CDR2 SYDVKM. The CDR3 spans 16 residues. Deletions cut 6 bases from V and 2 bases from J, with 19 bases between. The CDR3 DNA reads TGTGCCAGCAGAAGGGTCACTGGGCAGGGCAACACTGAAGCTTTCTTT. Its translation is CASRRVTGQGNTEAFF. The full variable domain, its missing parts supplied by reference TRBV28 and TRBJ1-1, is DVKVTQSSRYLVKRTGEKVFLECVQDMDHENMFWYRQDPGLGLRLIYFSYDVKMKEKGDIPEGYSVSREKKERFSLILESASTNQTSMYLCASRRVTGQGNTEAFFGQGTRLTVV.

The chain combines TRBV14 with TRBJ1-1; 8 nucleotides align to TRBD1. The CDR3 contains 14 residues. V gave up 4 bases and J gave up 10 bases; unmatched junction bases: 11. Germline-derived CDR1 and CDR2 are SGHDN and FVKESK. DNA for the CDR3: TGTGCCAGCAGCCCCGACAGGGGCGGGTTAGGAGCTTTCTTT. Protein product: CASSPDRGGLGAFF.

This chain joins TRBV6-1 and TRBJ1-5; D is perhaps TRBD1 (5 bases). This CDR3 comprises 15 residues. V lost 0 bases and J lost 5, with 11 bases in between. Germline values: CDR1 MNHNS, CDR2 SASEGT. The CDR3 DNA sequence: TGTGCCAGCAGTGAAGCGGGAAGGGGCTATCAGCCCCAGCATTTT. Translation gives CASSEAGRGYQPQHF.

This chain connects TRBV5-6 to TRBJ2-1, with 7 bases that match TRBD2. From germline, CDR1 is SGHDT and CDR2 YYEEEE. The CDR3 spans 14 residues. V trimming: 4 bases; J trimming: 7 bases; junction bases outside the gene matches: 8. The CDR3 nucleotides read TGTGCCAGCAGCCCCGGGGGGATGGCGAATGAGCAGTTCTTC. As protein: CASSPGGMANEQFF.

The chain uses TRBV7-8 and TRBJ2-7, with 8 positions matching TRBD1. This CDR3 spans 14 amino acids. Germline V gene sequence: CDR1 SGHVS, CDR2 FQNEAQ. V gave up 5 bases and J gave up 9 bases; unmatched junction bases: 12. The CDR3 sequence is CASSPGTGPLGQYF. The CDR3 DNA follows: TGTGCCAGCAGCCCTGGGACAGGCCCCCTCGGGCAGTACTTC. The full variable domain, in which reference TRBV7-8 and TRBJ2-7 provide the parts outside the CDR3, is GAGVSQSPRYKVAKRGQDVALRCDPISGHVSLFWYQQALGQGPEFLTYFQNEAQLDKSGLPSDRFFAERPEGSVSTLKIQRTQQEDSAVYLCASSPGTGPLGQYFGPGTRLTVT.

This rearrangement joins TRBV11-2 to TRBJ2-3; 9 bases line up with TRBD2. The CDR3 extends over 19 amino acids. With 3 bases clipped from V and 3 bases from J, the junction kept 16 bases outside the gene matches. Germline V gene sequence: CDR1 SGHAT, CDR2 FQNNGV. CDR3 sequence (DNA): TGTGCCAGCAGCTTTAGAGTCGCGGGAGGGCTCCTAAAGACAGATACGCAGTATTTT. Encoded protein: CASSFRVAGGLLKTDTQYF. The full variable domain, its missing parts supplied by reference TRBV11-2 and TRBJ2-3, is EAGVAQSPRYKIIEKRQSVAFWCNPISGHATLYWYQQILGQGPKLLIQFQNNGVVDDSQLPKDRFSAERLKGVDSTLKIQPAKLEDSAVYLCASSFRVAGGLLKTDTQYFGPGTRLTVL.

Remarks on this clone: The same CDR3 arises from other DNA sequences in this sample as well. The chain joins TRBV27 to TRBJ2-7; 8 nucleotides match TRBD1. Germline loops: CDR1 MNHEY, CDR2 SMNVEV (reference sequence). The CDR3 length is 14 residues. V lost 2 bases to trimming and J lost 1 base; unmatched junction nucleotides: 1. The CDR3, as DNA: TGTGCCAGCAGTTTAGGACAGGGTTCCTACGAGCAGTACTTC. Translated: CASSLGQGSYEQYF.

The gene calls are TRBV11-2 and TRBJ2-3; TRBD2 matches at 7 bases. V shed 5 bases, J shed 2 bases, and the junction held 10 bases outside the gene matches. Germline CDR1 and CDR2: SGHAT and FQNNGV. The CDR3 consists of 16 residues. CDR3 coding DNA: TGTGCCAGCAGCCTCTGGACTAGTCGATTCACAGATACGCAGTATTTT. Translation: CASSLWTSRFTDTQYF.

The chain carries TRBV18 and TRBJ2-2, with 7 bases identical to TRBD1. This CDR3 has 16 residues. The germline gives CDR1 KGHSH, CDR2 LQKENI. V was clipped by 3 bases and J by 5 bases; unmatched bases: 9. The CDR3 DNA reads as TGTGCCAGCTCACCGGAAGACAGGGAAGGAACCGGGGAGCTGTTTTTT. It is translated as CASSPEDREGTGELFF.

CDR3 nucleotides: TGCGCCAGCAGCCTTACAGGGGGGATGTACGAGCAGTACTTC. Its translation is CASSLTGGMYEQYF. V usage is TRBV5-1 and J usage is TRBJ2-7; TRBD1 matches at 8 bases. This CDR3 region has 14 residues. V lost 4 bases, J lost 4 bases, and 7 bases stayed unmatched. The germline V gene encodes CDR1 SGHRS and CDR2 YFSETQ.

The CDR3 nucleotides are TGTGCCACCAGCAGAGCAGGGCAGGGACTTCAGTTCTTC. As protein: CATSRAGQGLQFF. The gene calls are TRBV15 and TRBJ2-1, with TRBD2 as a possible D gene (6 bases). Trimming cost V 1 base and J 13 bases, with 14 bases left between them. The CDR3 is made up of 13 amino acids. CDR1 is LNHNV and CDR2 is YYDKDF in the germline V gene (reference sequence).

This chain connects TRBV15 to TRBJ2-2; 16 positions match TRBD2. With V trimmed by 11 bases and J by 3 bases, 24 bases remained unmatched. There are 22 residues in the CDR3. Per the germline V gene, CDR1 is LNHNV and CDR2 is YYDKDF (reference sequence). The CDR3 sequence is CAAGGPPGLAGGPVLYTGELFF. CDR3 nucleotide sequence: TGTGCCGCTGGAGGCCCACCGGGACTAGCGGGAGGGCCGGTTTTGTACACCGGGGAGCTGTTTTTT.